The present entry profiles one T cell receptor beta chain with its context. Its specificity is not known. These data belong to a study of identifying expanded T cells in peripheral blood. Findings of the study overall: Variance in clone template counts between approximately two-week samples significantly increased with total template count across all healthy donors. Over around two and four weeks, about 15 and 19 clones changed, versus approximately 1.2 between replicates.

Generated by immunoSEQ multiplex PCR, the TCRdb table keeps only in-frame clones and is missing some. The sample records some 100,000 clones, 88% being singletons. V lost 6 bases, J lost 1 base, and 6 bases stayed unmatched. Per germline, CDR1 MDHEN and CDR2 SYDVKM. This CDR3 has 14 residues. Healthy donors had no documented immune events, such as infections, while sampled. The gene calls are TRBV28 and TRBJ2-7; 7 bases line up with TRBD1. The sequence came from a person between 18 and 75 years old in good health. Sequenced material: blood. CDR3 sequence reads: CASRGQGVSYEQYF. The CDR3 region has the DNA TGTGCCAGCAGGGGGCAGGGGGTTTCCTACGAGCAGTACTTC.